This is a list of T cell receptor delta chains from one sample in a study of γδ T cells in repeated Plasmodium falciparum infection. TCRdb reanalyzed the multiplex PCR reads using CATT. The table lists tens of thousands of delta-chain clones, approximately 1% of them singletons. Sample: gamma-delta T cells from blood. These receptors all stem from a pool of human donors (malaria-infected and uninfected, not separated). CDR3s include the opening cysteine and the closing phenylalanine or tryptophan. D genes are given only for firm matches. Clone size is shown for a subset of rows, as once, few, many or a class of expanded clone.

.,medium-sized,TRDV2,TRDJ1,TGTGCCGCTGGCGGGGGCCGGAACACCGATAAACTCATCTTT,CAAGGGRNTDKLIF
.,many,TRDV1,TRDJ1,TGTGCTCTTGGGCGTGGGGAATCGTACACCGATAAACTCATCTTT,CALGRGESYTDKLIF
.,.,TRDV1,TRDJ1,TGCTCCGCAGGGCCTTTCCCTCCATCGTACGAGGCCACCGATAAACTCATCTTT,CSAGPFPPSYEATDKLIF
.,medium-sized,TRDV1,TRDJ1,TGTGCTCTTGGGCAAAGCTTACTACTCAGGAGCCACCTATACTGGAAAACCGATAAACTCATCTTT,CALGQSLLLRSHLYWKTDKLIF
.,many,TRDV1,TRDJ1,TGTGCTCTTGGGGAACTACCCTTTCCTTTATCTCATAAATACACCGATAAACTCATCTTT,CALGELPFPLSHKYTDKLIF
.,medium-sized,TRDV1,TRDJ2,TGTGCTCTTGGGGAACTAGAGTCCGGCCCAAGGCCCTTTTGGGATTCAACTTTGACAGCACAACTCTTCTTT,CALGELESGPRPFWDSTLTAQLFF
TRDD3,medium-sized,TRDV2,TRDJ1,TGTGCCTGTGACACCGTGGGCGGGGGATTACCTTACACCGATAAACTCATCTTT,CACDTVGGGLPYTDKLIF
TRDD3,many,TRDV1,TRDJ1,TGTGCTCTTGGGGAACTGTCCCTAATATGTAGAAGGGGGATACGCAGGTACACCGATAAACTCATCTTT,CALGELSLICRRGIRRYTDKLIF
TRDD3,medium-sized,TRDV2,TRDJ1,TGTGCCTGTGACACCATTGGGGGATACACCGATAAACTCATCTTT,CACDTIGGYTDKLIF
.,many,TRDV1,TRDJ3,TGTGCTCTTGGGGAACAAAACCACTTTCCTGAGGAATCCTGGGACACCCGACAGATGTTTTTC,CALGEQNHFPEESWDTRQMFF
TRDD3,many,TRDV1,TRDJ1,TGTGCTCTTGGGGAAATAGGCCCCCGCGATAGTACTGGGGGATACGCGTCCGATAAACTCATCTTT,CALGEIGPRDSTGGYASDKLIF
.,many,TRDV1,TRDJ1,TGTGCTCTTGGTTGTTACCTGGGGAGACCCCGGACCGATAAACTCATCTTT,CALGCYLGRPRTDKLIF
TRDD3,many,TRDV2,TRDJ1,TGTGCCTGTGACACCCTGTTGGGGGATACGCTGTACACCGATAAACTCATCTTT,CACDTLLGDTLYTDKLIF
TRDD3,many,TRDV2,TRDJ1,TGTGCCTGTGACCCCCTCTCCAGACTGGGGACCGACCAGTACACCGATAAACTCATCTTT,CACDPLSRLGTDQYTDKLIF
TRDD2,many,TRDV1,TRDJ1,TGTGCTCTTGGGGACCAATTCTTTCCTACCTCCGTACCTACCGATAAACTCATCTTT,CALGDQFFPTSVPTDKLIF
TRDD3,medium-sized,TRDV2,TRDJ1,TGTGCCTGTGACACCAAACTCCGGGGGGATACAGCCGATAAACTCATCTTT,CACDTKLRGDTADKLIF
TRDD3,many,TRDV2,TRDJ1,TGTGCCTGTGACACCGTCGAGGGTAGGGCGCTGGGGGATACCCAGGATAAACTCATCTTT,CACDTVEGRALGDTQDKLIF
.,medium-sized,TRDV1,TRDJ1,TGTGCTCTTGGGGAACTAGTTTCCCTCACCGGGGGACGAGATAAACTCATCTTT,CALGELVSLTGGRDKLIF
TRDD3,medium-sized,TRDV2,TRDJ1,TGTGCCTGTGACCCGGGGGATAGTAACGCCGATAAACTCATCTTT,CACDPGDSNADKLIF
TRDD3,medium-sized,TRDV1,TRDJ1,TGTGCTCTTGGGGAACCATGTCAGGAGGGGGATATAGAATCGCCCGATAAACTCATCTTT,CALGEPCQEGDIESPDKLIF
.,medium-sized,TRDV2,TRDJ1,TGTGCCTGTGACGTCCGACGGGTCCCCGAACTCATCTTT,CACDVRRVPELIF
.,many,TRDV1,TRDJ1,TGTGCTATATCGGCCTTCCCAAGCAGATTCTTCCCGTTTAAACTCATCTTT,CAISAFPSRFFPFKLIF
.,many,TRDV2,TRDJ1,TGTGCCTGTGACACTGTTGGATATGCCGATAAACTCATCTTT,CACDTVGYADKLIF
.,medium-sized,TRDV3,TRDJ1,TGTGCCTTTATACGAGCCGCGTTCTGGGCCGATAAACTCATCTTT,CAFIRAAFWADKLIF
.,many,TRDV1,TRDJ1,TGTGCTCTTGGGGAACTAGTTCCCACCGATAAACTCATCTTT,CALGELVPTDKLIF
.,many,TRDV1,TRDJ1,TGTGCTCTTGGGCTTCCCTGGGGTAACACCGATAAACTCATCTTT,CALGLPWGNTDKLIF
TRDD3,many,TRDV1,TRDJ1,TGTGCTCTTGGGGAGTCCTTCCTCGGGGGATACGCGAAGTACACCGATAAACTCATCTTT,CALGESFLGGYAKYTDKLIF
TRDD3,.,TRDV1,TRDJ1,TGTGCTCCTGGGGAACTAAAAAGGCCTTCCTACGCTACTGGGGGATACGTGGGTATGTCGTCCACCGATAAGCTCATCTTT,CAPGELKRPSYATGGYVGMSSTDKLIF
TRDD3,many,TRDV2,TRDJ1,TGTGCCTGTGACACCGTGGCCCAACTGGGGGATACGCCGTACACCGATAAACTCATCTTT,CACDTVAQLGDTPYTDKLIF
.,medium-sized,TRDV2,TRDJ1,TGTGCCTGTGACGCTTTGGGGGGCACGTACACCGATAAACTCATCTTT,CACDALGGTYTDKLIF